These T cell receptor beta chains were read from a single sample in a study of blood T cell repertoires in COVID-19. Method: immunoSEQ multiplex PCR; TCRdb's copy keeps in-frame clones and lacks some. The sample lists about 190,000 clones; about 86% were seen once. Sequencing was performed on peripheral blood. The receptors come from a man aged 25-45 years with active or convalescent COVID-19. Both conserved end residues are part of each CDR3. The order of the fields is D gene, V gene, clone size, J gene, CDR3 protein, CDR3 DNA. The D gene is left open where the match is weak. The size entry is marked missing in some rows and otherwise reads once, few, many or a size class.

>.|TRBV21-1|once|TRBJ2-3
CASSKDVRDSVTDTQYF
TGTGCCAGCAGCAAAGATGTCCGGGACTCGGTCACAGATACGCAGTATTTT
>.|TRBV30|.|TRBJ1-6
CAFAGQFNSPLHF
TGTGCTTTTGCTGGACAGTTTAATTCACCCCTCCACTTT
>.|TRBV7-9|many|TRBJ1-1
CASSSSGDTEAFF
TGTGCCAGCAGCTCCTCAGGGGACACTGAAGCTTTCTTT
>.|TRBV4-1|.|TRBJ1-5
CASSQHYPGNQPQHF
TGCGCCAGCAGCCAACATTACCCAGGCAATCAGCCCCAGCATTTT
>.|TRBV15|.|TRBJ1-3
CATSREGPNTIYF
TGTGCCACCAGCAGAGAGGGGCCAAACACCATATATTTT
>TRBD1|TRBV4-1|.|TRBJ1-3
CASSQPFDRGNSGNTIYF
TGCGCCAGCAGCCAGCCCTTCGACAGGGGGAACTCTGGAAACACCATATATTTT
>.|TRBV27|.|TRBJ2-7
CASSSGISYEQYF
TGTGCCAGCAGCTCAGGTATTTCGTACGAGCAGTACTTC
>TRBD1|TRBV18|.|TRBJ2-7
CASSLPGQGASYEQYF
TGTGCCAGCTCACTACCGGGACAGGGGGCCTCCTACGAGCAGTACTTC
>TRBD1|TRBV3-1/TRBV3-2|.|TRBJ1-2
CASSLQGANYGYTF
TGTGCCAGCAGCCTACAGGGGGCGAACTATGGCTACACCTTC
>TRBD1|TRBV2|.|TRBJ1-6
CASSGTGTGVVGSPLHF
TGTGCCAGCAGTGGCACCGGGACAGGGGTAGTCGGGTCACCCCTCCACTTT
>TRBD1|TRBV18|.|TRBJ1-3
CASSPGQGNTIYF
TGTGCCAGCTCACCCGGACAGGGCAACACCATATATTTT
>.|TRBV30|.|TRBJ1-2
CAQKAGNYGYTF
TGTGCGCAGAAGGCGGGGAACTATGGCTACACCTTC
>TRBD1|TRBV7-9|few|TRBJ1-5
CASSSGTGDNQPQHF
TGTGCCAGCAGCTCCGGGACAGGGGACAATCAGCCCCAGCATTTT
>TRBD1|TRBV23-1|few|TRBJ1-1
CASSPGQGENTEAFF
TGCGCCAGCAGTCCGGGACAGGGGGAGAACACTGAAGCTTTCTTT
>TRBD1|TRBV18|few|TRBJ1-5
CASSPRKTGDDQPQHF
TGTGCCAGCTCACCACGCAAGACAGGGGATGATCAGCCCCAGCATTTT
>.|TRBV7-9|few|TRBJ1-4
CASSLDGGYATNEKLFF
TGTGCCAGCAGCTTAGACGGCGGCTATGCAACTAATGAAAAACTGTTTTTT
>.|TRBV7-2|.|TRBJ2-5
CASSLAARQRQETQYF
TGTGCCAGCAGCTTAGCGGCCCGACAGAGACAAGAGACCCAGTACTTC
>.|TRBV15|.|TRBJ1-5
CATSRGGGEREPQHF
TGTGCCACCAGCAGAGGGGGAGGGGAACGGGAGCCCCAGCATTTT
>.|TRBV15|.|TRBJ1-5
CATSGVRGNQPQHF
TGTGCCACCAGCGGAGTCAGGGGCAATCAGCCCCAGCATTTT
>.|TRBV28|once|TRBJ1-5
CASTLAGVYSNQPQHF
TGTGCCAGCACCCTTGCAGGGGTCTATAGCAATCAGCCCCAGCATTTT
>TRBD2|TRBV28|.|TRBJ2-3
CARSSGTAPDTQYF
TGTGCCAGGTCTAGCGGGACCGCTCCAGATACGCAGTATTTT
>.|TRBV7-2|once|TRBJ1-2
CASSRRGFSYGYTF
TGTGCCAGCAGCCGCCGAGGATTCAGCTATGGCTACACCTTC
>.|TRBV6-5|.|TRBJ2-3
CASSYVSESPQYF
TGTGCCAGCAGTTACGTGTCCGAGTCCCCCCAGTATTTT